The 19 T cell receptor beta chains reported below all come from one sample, sequenced in a study of OX40 agonist ivuxolimab in advanced cancers. Profiled with immunoSEQ multiplex PCR; TCRdb holds only in-frame clones, not every one. The sample lists 15,000 to 20,000 clones; 60% to 85% were seen once. The material was CD4+ or CD8+ T cells sorted from blood, obtained in a trial of the OX40 agonist ivuxolimab. The receptor source for this set is an adult with an advanced solid tumor such as melanoma, head and neck, liver or kidney cancer.

The rearrangement uses TRBV9 and TRBJ2-5; the match to TRBD2 covers 11 bases. CDR3 size: 17 residues. With 3 bases clipped from V and 0 bases from J, the junction kept 7 bases outside the gene matches. Looked up from germline, CDR1 is SGDLS and CDR2 is YYNGEE. The chain's CDR3 is CASSEGSSGGYQETQYF. In nucleotides, the CDR3 is TGTGCCAGCAGCGAGGGGTCTAGCGGGGGGTACCAAGAGACCCAGTACTTC.

The J gene is TRBJ2-7, the V gene TRBV5-1; 7 positions match TRBD1. The CDR3 sequence is 13 residues long. Germline V gene sequence: CDR1 SGHRS, CDR2 YFSETQ. J lost 1 base, V lost 3 bases, and 1 base had no gene match. In nucleotides, the CDR3 is TGCGCCAGCAGCTCGGGACAGTCCTACGAGCAGTACTTC. Translation gives CASSSGQSYEQYF.

This sequence joins TRBV4-2 and TRBJ2-3, with D unclear. This CDR3 spans 13 amino acids. CDR1 LGHNA and CDR2 YNFKEQ come from the germline V gene. Trimming pared 2 bases from V and 2 bases from J, leaving 5 bases between. This CDR3 reads CASSQYNTDTQYF. For the CDR3, the DNA is TGTGCCAGCAGCCAATACAACACAGATACGCAGTATTTT.

The V gene is TRBV7-9, the J gene TRBJ2-1; 10 bases match TRBD2. Trimming at V came to 4 bases and at J to 2 bases, leaving 2 bases not matched to a gene. Germline CDR1 reads SEHNR; CDR2 reads FQNEAQ (reference sequence). This CDR3 is 15 amino acids long. CDR3 loop: CASSSTSGTYNEQFF. The CDR3 coding sequence is TGTGCCAGCAGCTCAACTAGCGGGACCTACAATGAGCAGTTCTTC.

This clone has more than one count but fewer than ten. The chain recombines TRBV4-1 with TRBJ2-7; 8 nucleotides align to TRBD1. With V trimmed by 3 bases and J by 3 bases, 1 base remained unmatched. CDR3 length: 13 residues. Germline CDR1 reads MGHRA; CDR2 reads YSYEKL. This chain's CDR3 is CASSHGTGYEQYF. The CDR3 DNA sequence: TGCGCCAGCAGCCACGGGACAGGCTACGAGCAGTACTTC.

The chain combines TRBV7-2 with TRBJ2-7; 8 positions agree with TRBD2. From germline, CDR1 is SGHTA and CDR2 FQGNSA. The CDR3 is made up of 15 amino acids. Trimming removed 5 bases from V and 0 bases from J; junction bases left unmatched: 6. The CDR3 DNA reads TGTGCCAGCAGCGTTAGCGGGGCGAGCTCCTACGAGCAGTACTTC. Protein sequence: CASSVSGASSYEQYF.

The rearrangement links TRBV2 to TRBJ2-7; TRBD2 aligns across 15 bases. The germline CDR1 and CDR2 sequences are SNHLY and FYNNEI. V trimming: 0 bases; J trimming: 2 bases; junction bases outside the gene matches: 5. The CDR3 totals 18 residues. CDR3 sequence: CASSEAGTSGGQTYEQYF. DNA for the CDR3: TGTGCCAGCAGTGAAGCAGGGACTAGCGGGGGGCAGACCTACGAGCAGTACTTC.

The chain carries TRBV19 and TRBJ2-1, with 7 bases identical to TRBD2. The junction had 13 bases not matched to a gene; V was cut back by 11 bases and J by 6 bases. Germline V CDR1 and CDR2: LNHDA, SQIVND (reference sequence). The CDR3 is 14 residues long. The CDR3 spells CAVSRGVAGNEQFF. CDR3 nucleotides: TGTGCCGTTAGCCGGGGGGTGGCCGGCAATGAGCAGTTCTTC.

The chain is built from TRBV28 and TRBJ2-7; a possible D gene is TRBD1 (7 bases). V lost 6 bases and J lost 10, with 16 bases in between. The CDR3 extends over 12 amino acids. Germline CDR1 is MDHEN and CDR2 is SYDVKM. The CDR3 spells CASRDGGGAQYF. CDR3 sequence (DNA): TGTGCCAGCAGGGACGGAGGGGGCGCACAGTACTTC.

V is TRBV4-3 and J is TRBJ2-7; the match to TRBD1 covers 11 bases. The CDR3 sequence is 13 residues long. With 8 bases clipped from V and 7 bases from J, the junction kept 7 bases outside the gene matches. Germline V gene data show CDR1 as LGHNA and CDR2 as YSLEER. CDR3: CASRPGTGGEQYF. The CDR3 DNA sequence: TGCGCCAGCCGTCCCGGGACAGGGGGTGAGCAGTACTTC.

This chain joins TRBV7-2 and TRBJ2-7; the match to TRBD2 covers 13 bases. This CDR3 spans 15 amino acids. V shed 5 bases, J shed 2 bases, and the junction held 3 bases outside the gene matches. Germline V CDR1 and CDR2: SGHTA, FQGNSA. DNA for the CDR3: TGTGCCAGCAGCGAAACTAGCGGGGGGGCCTACGAGCAGTACTTC. As protein: CASSETSGGAYEQYF.

The chain links TRBV7-8 to TRBJ2-6; 9 positions agree with TRBD1. Losses at the gene ends were 0 bases for V and 1 base for J; bases not matched to a gene: 7. Germline CDR1 and CDR2: SGHVS and FQNEAQ. This CDR3 comprises 19 residues. This chain's CDR3 is CASSLARDRESSGANVLTF. CDR3 DNA: TGTGCCAGCAGCTTAGCCCGGGACAGGGAATCGTCTGGGGCCAACGTCCTGACTTTC. The full variable domain, rest sourced from reference TRBV7-8 and TRBJ2-6, is GAGVSQSPRYKVAKRGQDVALRCDPISGHVSLFWYQQALGQGPEFLTYFQNEAQLDKSGLPSDRFFAERPEGSVSTLKIQRTQQEDSAVYLCASSLARDRESSGANVLTFGAGSRLTVL.

V is TRBV2 and J is TRBJ2-1; unclear D gene. The V end lost 5 bases, the J end lost 0 bases, and 20 bases lay between the germline ends. The CDR3 has 18 amino acids. Germline CDR1 SNHLY, CDR2 FYNNEI. DNA of the CDR3: TGTGCCAGCAGTTACCGGGCCTCGGATTTAAGCTCCTACAATGAGCAGTTCTTC. Residues: CASSYRASDLSSYNEQFF.

Here the CDR3 DNA reads TGTGCCAGCAGTTCGGGGCAGGGGCGATTCACCGGGGAGCTGTTTTTT. It encodes CASSSGQGRFTGELFF. The chain is built from TRBV6-5 and TRBJ2-2, with D possibly being TRBD1 (6 bases). V gave up 4 bases and J gave up 4 bases, with 16 bases separating them. The CDR3 extends over 16 amino acids. Germline CDR1 reads MNHEY; CDR2 reads SVGAGI.

The chain joins TRBV11-2 to TRBJ2-1; TRBD1 is a possible D gene (6 bases). V was clipped by 1 base and J by 6 bases, with 10 bases between them. The CDR3 has 14 amino acids. Germline V gene sequence: CDR1 SGHAT, CDR2 FQNNGV. The DNA of the CDR3 is TGTGCCAGCAGCTTAGGGGGGCCCCCCAATGAGCAGTTCTTC. It specifies CASSLGGPPNEQFF.

In regard to this clone: The identical CDR3 is also encoded by other nucleotide sequences in the sample. This chain uses TRBV29-1 with TRBJ1-4; maybe TRBD1 (5 bases). Looked up from germline, CDR1 is SQVTM and CDR2 is ANQGSEA. This CDR3 region has 14 residues. V was pared by 1 base and J by 5 bases, with 11 bases between. CDR3 in DNA: TGCAGCGTTGAAGTTCCTGGGGGGAATGAAAAACTGTTTTTT. It encodes CSVEVPGGNEKLFF.

This clone has at least ten counts. V usage is TRBV19 and J usage is TRBJ2-3; TRBD2 matches 10 bases. V shed 1 base, J shed 4 bases, and the junction held 8 bases outside the gene matches. CDR1 is LNHDA and CDR2 is SQIVND in the germline V gene (reference sequence). The CDR3 runs to 17 residues. The CDR3 DNA follows: TGTGCCAGTAGTATAGCCCCCAGCGGGAGGGGGGCAGATACGCAGTATTTT. Translation gives CASSIAPSGRGADTQYF.

The chain combines TRBV9 with TRBJ2-1; TRBD2 aligns across 7 bases. In germline, CDR1 is SGDLS, CDR2 YYNGEE. The CDR3 extends over 16 amino acids. V dropped 3 bases and J dropped 0; count of bases not matched to a gene: 6. The DNA of the CDR3 is TGTGCCAGCAGCGCGAGCGGGGTTAGCTCCTACAATGAGCAGTTCTTC. Protein sequence: CASSASGVSSYNEQFF.

The sample holds a few counts of this clone. V usage is TRBV11-3 and J usage is TRBJ2-1, with D perhaps TRBD2 (6 bases). V lost 1 base, J lost 0 bases, and 16 bases lay in between. The CDR3 length is 18 residues. CDR1 is SGHNT, CDR2 YENEEA, per germline. The CDR3 region is CASSLGAGSGGSYNEQFF. The CDR3 bases are TGTGCCAGCAGCTTAGGGGCCGGTAGCGGAGGCTCCTACAATGAGCAGTTCTTC.